This T cell receptor (beta chain) was found in a study of T cells in Graves' hyperthyroidism and ophthalmopathy (dated by TCRdb to between 2017 and 2020). For context, the study as a whole: To identify distinguishing TCR V-J signatures, a discovery cohort of 100 or so patients was used, comprising 43 with Graves' ophthalmopathy and 55 to 65 with stable Graves' hyperthyroidism. Prospective prediction of ophthalmopathy was tested in an independent validation cohort of about 19 hyperthyroidism patients and some 17 patients who later progressed to ophthalmopathy. The 100 or so discovery patients were divided at random into training and test sets in a 7:3 ratio. Thyroid tissue and blood T-cell repertoires from six Graves' hyperthyroidism patients were also compared in the study. After blood sampling, hyperthyroidism patients were treated with methimazole at a starting dose of 30 mg daily, and ophthalmopathy patients were treated with high-dose intravenous methylprednisolone. According to the paper, TCR Vbeta CDR3 sequencing was carried out on over 130 peripheral blood samples, which came from 40 to 45 ophthalmopathy, 75 or so hyperthyroidism and roughly 17 progressor patients.

Points on this clonotype: Its antigen target is currently unknown. The sample holds no much larger clone one base away, and base qualities are not on file.

Study-level results and caveats: Sample size was not statistically predetermined, and blinding of investigators to group allocation was not performed. Blood samples also contained most of the expanded thyroid clonotypes (frequency above 0.001), which suggests that blood repertoires may reflect thyroid immune responses. During validation, the model predicted progression to ophthalmopathy a median of approximately 6.5 months ahead of onset, with more than 60% sensitivity and about 75% specificity. A model built on a 13 V-J signature distinguished ophthalmopathy from stable hyperthyroidism, reaching around 90% sensitivity and 81.08% specificity in cross-validation and 80%/75% in testing.

Stable Graves' hyperthyroidism was defined as the absence of progression to ophthalmopathy over 18 months of follow-up. The hyperthyroidism patients were between 18 and 65 years old and newly diagnosed, with a disease duration of less than 2 months. Any patient with an uncontrolled infection, another autoimmune disease, pregnancy or lactation was excluded. Diagnoses were based on clinical symptoms, serum thyroxine and TRAb, thyroid ultrasound and orbital computed tomography. Total RNA was extracted using Trizol reagent, and RNA quality was assessed on an Agilent 2100 Bioanalyzer. Amplification of TCR beta CDR3 regions was carried out from RNA transcripts. A first-round RT-PCR of the TCR CDR3 used the HTBI primer set with the Qiagen OneStep RT-PCR kit. The libraries were constructed in a second round of multiplex PCR and then size-selected and purified. The libraries were sequenced on an Illumina HiSeq2000 using paired-end 100 bp reads. The study's own analysis went as follows. Raw data were processed with SOAPnuke, discarding reads with adapters, uncalled bases, mean Phred below 15, or no exact constant-primer or identifier match. COPE v1.2.5 was used to merge high-quality paired reads, and clonotypes were defined as unique nucleotide sequences. MiTCR v1.1 was used to align the clonotypes against IMGT TRBV, TRBD and TRBJ reference segments. The analysis was restricted to V-J combinations with a frequency above 0.0001, which together covered just over 98% of the repertoires. The TCS score was defined as the ratio of F50 (clonal expansion) to E x V (chaos), calculated using BLOSUM62-based TCRdist between CDR3 peptides within each V-J. Welch's t-statistics and random forest reduced 500 to 550 V-J features to roughly 13, which were used in a naive Bayes classifier (R e1071). Thyroid-blood repertoire similarity was quantified with the Morisita-Horn index. TCRdb trimmed public reads at Q25 via fastp, called clones via MiXCR and kept in-frame beta chains. Entries are consolidated by CDR3 protein sequence, retaining the most common genes and DNA. For this entry, the V and J calls and clone size follow TCRdb and not the study's own pipeline. Across this sample there are around 580,000 distinct CDR3 sequences, with under 60% seen only once. About 7.8% of the sample is held by the ten biggest clonotypes.

The material sequenced was peripheral blood or thyroid tissue (not recorded which). This sequence originates from a woman in her late teens or twenties with Graves' hyperthyroidism.

The CDR3 reads as follows: CASSYHWGDTQYF. The bases read TGCGCCAGCAGTTATCACTGGGGGGATACGCAGTATTTT. The chain joins TRBV5-1 to TRBJ2-3, with the D gene tentatively TRBD1 or TRBD2, based on 5 matching bases in each. CDR3 length: 13 amino acids, cysteine to phenylalanine. The sequence is cut down to CDR3 DNA, 39 bases in frame from base 1. Via the germline V gene, CDR1 is SGHRS and CDR2 YFSETQ. Cut back by 5 bases and 6 bases, the V and J ends lie 13 bases apart.